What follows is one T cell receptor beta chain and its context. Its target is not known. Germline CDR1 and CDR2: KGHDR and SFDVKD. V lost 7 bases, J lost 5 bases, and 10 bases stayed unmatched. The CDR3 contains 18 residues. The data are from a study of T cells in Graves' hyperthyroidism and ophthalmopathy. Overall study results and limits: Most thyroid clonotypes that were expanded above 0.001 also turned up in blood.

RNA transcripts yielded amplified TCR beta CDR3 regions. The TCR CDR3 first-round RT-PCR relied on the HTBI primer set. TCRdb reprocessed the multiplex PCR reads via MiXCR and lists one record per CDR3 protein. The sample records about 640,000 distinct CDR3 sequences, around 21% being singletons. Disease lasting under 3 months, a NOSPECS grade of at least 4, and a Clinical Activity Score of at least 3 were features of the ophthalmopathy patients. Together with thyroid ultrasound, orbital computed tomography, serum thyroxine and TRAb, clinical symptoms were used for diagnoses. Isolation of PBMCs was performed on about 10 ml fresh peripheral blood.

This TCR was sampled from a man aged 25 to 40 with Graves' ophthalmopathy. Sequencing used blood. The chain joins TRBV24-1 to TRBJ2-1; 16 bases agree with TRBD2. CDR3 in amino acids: CATSFPGLAGGPNNEQFF. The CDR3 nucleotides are TGTGCCACCAGCTTCCCGGGACTAGCGGGAGGGCCGAACAATGAGCAGTTCTTC.